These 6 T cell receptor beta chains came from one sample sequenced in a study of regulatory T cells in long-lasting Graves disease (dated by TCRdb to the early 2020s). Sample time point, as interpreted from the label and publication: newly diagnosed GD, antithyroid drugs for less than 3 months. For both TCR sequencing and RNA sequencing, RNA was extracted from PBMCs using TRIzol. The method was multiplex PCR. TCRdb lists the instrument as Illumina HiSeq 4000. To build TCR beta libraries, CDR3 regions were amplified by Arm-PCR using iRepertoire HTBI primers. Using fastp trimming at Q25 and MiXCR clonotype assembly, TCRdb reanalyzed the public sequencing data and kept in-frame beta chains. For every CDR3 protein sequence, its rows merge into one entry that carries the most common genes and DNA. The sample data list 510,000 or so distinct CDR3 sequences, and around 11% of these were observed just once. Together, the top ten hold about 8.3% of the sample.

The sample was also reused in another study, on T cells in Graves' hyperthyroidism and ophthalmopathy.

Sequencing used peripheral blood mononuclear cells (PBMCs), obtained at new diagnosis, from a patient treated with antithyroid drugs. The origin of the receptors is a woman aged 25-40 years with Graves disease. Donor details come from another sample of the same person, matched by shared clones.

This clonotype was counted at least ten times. For the CDR3, the DNA is TGTGCCAGCAGTGTCCTCGAGGGGGCCTATGGCTACACCTTC. Translated: CASSVLEGAYGYTF. V usage is TRBV6-1 and J usage is TRBJ1-2, with 7 bases lining up with TRBD1. Looked up from germline, CDR1 is MNHNS and CDR2 is SASEGT. This CDR3 comprises 14 residues. V was clipped by 4 bases and J by 4 bases; unmatched bases: 6.

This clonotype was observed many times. CDR3: CATSDREGAKNIQYF. The CDR3 DNA follows: TGTGCCACCAGCGACCGGGAGGGAGCCAAAAACATTCAGTACTTC. V usage is TRBV15 and J usage is TRBJ2-4; 8 bases line up with TRBD2. Germline CDR1 LNHNV, CDR2 YYDKDF (reference sequence). The CDR3 extends over 15 amino acids. V lost 5 bases and J lost 0; bases outside the gene matches: 3.

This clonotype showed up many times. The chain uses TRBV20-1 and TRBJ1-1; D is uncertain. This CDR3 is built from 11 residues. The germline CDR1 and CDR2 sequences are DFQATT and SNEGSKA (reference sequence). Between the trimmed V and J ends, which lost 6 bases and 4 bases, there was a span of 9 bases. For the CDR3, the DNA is TGCAGTGCCAAAATCATCACTGAAGCTTTCTTT. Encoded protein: CSAKIITEAFF.

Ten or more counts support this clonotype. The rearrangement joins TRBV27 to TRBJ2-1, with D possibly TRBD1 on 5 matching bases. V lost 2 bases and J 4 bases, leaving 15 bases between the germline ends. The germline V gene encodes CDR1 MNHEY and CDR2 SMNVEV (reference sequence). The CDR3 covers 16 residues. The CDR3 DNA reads TGTGCCAGCAGTTTAGTTCCACAGACAGCTTACAATGAGCAGTTCTTC. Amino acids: CASSLVPQTAYNEQFF.

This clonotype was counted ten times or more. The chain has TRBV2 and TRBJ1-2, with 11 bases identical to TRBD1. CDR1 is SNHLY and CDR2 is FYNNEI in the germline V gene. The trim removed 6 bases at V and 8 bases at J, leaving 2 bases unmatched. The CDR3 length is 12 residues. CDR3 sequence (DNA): TGTGCCAGCAGCGGACAGGGGGCGGGCTACACCTTC. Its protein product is CASSGQGAGYTF.

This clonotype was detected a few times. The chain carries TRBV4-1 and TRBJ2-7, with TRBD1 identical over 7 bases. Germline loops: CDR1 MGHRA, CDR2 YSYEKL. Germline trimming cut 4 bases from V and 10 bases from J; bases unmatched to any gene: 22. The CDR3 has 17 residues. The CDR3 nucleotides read TGCGCCAGCAGCCGTCATACCTGGACAGGAAACGGTTTGGATCAGTACTTC. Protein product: CASSRHTWTGNGLDQYF.